The T cell receptor (beta chain) under discussion was sequenced for a study of blood T cell repertoires in COVID-19. Across the whole study: PBMCs, B-cell-depleted T cells, or T cells were the source of the cDNA or gDNA that made up the material.

In germline, CDR1 is SGHDT, CDR2 YYEEEE. Trimming stripped 2 bases from V and 2 bases from J, with 12 bases between. The CDR3 consists of 15 residues. Here immunoSEQ multiplex PCR was the method, and the copy in TCRdb shows in-frame clones only, minus some. This sample has under 100,000 clones, with approximately 88% found just once. The chain couples TRBV5-6 to TRBJ2-3, with a tentative D call TRBD2 (5 bases). Source material: peripheral blood. The receptor comes from an older woman with acute or convalescent COVID-19. CDR3: CASSLKRTVTDTQYF. As DNA, the CDR3 is TGTGCCAGCAGCTTAAAAAGGACTGTCACAGATACGCAGTATTTT.